The sequence of this T cell receptor beta chain was determined in a study of T-cell reconstitution after alpha-beta-depleted transplantation in children listed by TCRdb under 2016. Study-level background: Using TCR repertoire profiling, the study quantitatively followed how T-cell immune reconstitution unfolded in children after TCRalphabeta/CD19-depleted allogeneic hematopoietic cell transplantation. What the research found in general, with its limitations: Over subsequent months, a decline in hyperexpanded clone frequencies was noted, and after one year, T-cell counts and TCRbeta diversity were mostly ascribed to newly produced T cells. The apparently early alphabetaT-cell count recovery about two months after transplant was reportedly dependent on only several hundred rapidly expanded clones derived from non-depleted graft cells. In some patients, the high TCRbeta diversity seen at day 60 was put down to recipient T cells and intrathymic progenitors that had survived conditioning.

Turning to this clonotype: It lacks a known antigen. At one of its ends the junction is not consistent with the germline gene, which may arise from a read error.

The library was made by PCR. Sequencing relied on an Illumina HiSeq 2500. TCR library preparation used molecular barcoding, with unique molecular identifiers applied to normalize quantification of the TCRbeta repertoire. TCRdb redid the processing of the public reads, applying fastp at Q25 and MiXCR, and retained in-frame beta chains. All rows with the same CDR3 protein become a single entry with the most common DNA and genes. Recorded for this sample are hundreds of thousands of distinct CDR3 sequences; about a sixth of them occurred a single time. Around 30% of the sample is held by the ten biggest clonotypes. The germline V gene encodes CDR1 DFQATT and CDR2 SNEGSKA (reference sequence). The CDR3 measures 14 amino acids from cysteine to phenylalanine. The read is trimmed to its CDR3 DNA, 42 bases read in frame from base 1. In the paper's terms, the treatment or condition label means: allogeneic hematopoietic cell transplantation with graft depleted of TCRalphabeta T cells and CD19 B cells. TCRalphabeta/CD19-depleted allogeneic hematopoietic cell grafts were given to the transplant recipients, all of whom were children.

Sequenced material: PBMCs, mostly from graft donor cells, taken 360 days after TCRalphabeta/CD19-depleted stem cell transplant. Recombination connected TRBV20-1 to TRBJ2-1; TRBD2 matches 7 bases in the middle. This clonotype originated in a boy younger than two who had a stem cell transplant for Wiskott-Aldrich syndrome, so the T cells may come from the graft donor. The sequenced DNA: TGCAGTGCAAACGGGGGGTTTATTTGGGATGAGAAGTTCTTC. This sequence encodes CSANGGFIWDEKFF.